These 12 T cell receptor beta chains originate from one sample sequenced in a study of response to subunit inactivated influenza vaccine (dated by TCRdb to 2017 to 2018). Libraries were constructed by RT-PCR. Sequencing took place on an Illumina HiSeq 2500. Starting from the raw public reads, TCRdb applied fastp trimming at Q25, assembled clones with MiXCR and retained in-frame beta chains. Every distinct CDR3 protein forms one entry, paired with its most common genes and DNA. Across this sample there are fewer than 550,000 distinct CDR3 sequences, with 25% seen only once. The ten largest clones take up approximately 2% of the sample. Here the sequenced sample was CD4+ T cells sorted from PBMCs, taken 4 to 6 days after vaccination. These receptors were collected from a man aged 50 to 59 who received an inactivated influenza vaccine. Donor details come from another sample of the same person, matched by shared clones.

This clonotype was seen only a few times. The chain joins TRBV20-1 to TRBJ2-3; D gene uncertain. The V gene's germline CDR1 is DFQATT and CDR2 SNEGSKA (reference sequence). V lost 5 bases to trimming and J lost 3 bases, with 15 bases between them. This CDR3 has 14 amino acids. CDR3 loop: CSAGRAGMTDTQYF. The CDR3 DNA reads TGCAGTGCTGGCCGCGCAGGTATGACAGATACGCAGTATTTT.

This clonotype appeared once. The genes are TRBV11-2 and TRBJ2-2, with TRBD2 as a possible D gene (5 bases). This CDR3 region has 14 residues. Trimming took 11 bases from V and 4 from J, leaving 17 bases between them. Germline loops: CDR1 SGHAT, CDR2 FQNNGV. Here the CDR3 DNA reads TGTGCCTCTAGCACGGCGTTGGTCACCGGGGAGCTGTTTTTT. It codes for CASSTALVTGELFF.

This chain uses TRBV12-3 or TRBV12-4 with TRBJ1-3; D is unclear. The CDR3 is 16 residues long. V lost 1 base and J lost 0, with 10 bases in between. CDR3 sequence reads: CASSLVGGISGNTIYF. CDR3 nucleotides: TGTGCCAGCAGTTTAGTTGGCGGAATCTCTGGAAACACCATATATTTT.

V gene TRBV6-5 combines with J gene TRBJ2-7; 9 bases line up with TRBD2. Germline loops: CDR1 MNHEY, CDR2 SVGAGI. The junction had 2 bases not matched to a gene; V was cut back by 5 bases and J by 6 bases. The CDR3 extends over 12 amino acids. The DNA for the CDR3 is TGTGCCAGCAGTGGACTAGCGAGCGAGCAGTACTTC. Protein product: CASSGLASEQYF.

This clonotype was recorded a few times. The CDR3 nucleotides are TGTGCCAGCAGCCTCGAGACAGGGGCCTACGAGCAGTACTTC. Protein product: CASSLETGAYEQYF. This chain links TRBV14 with TRBJ2-7, with 8 bases identical to TRBD1. The V gene's germline CDR1 is SGHDN and CDR2 FVKESK. V shed 4 bases, J shed 2 bases, and the junction held 4 bases outside the gene matches. The CDR3 has 14 amino acids.

V is TRBV5-5 and J is TRBJ1-1; 9 nucleotides line up with TRBD1. Trimming removed 3 bases from V and 5 bases from J; junction bases left unmatched: 5. The CDR3 totals 14 residues. Germline V gene lookup returns CDR1 SGHKS and CDR2 YYEKEE (reference sequence). CDR3 residues: CASSSDRGGTEAFF. CDR3 sequence (DNA): TGTGCCAGCAGCTCGGACAGGGGTGGGACTGAAGCTTTCTTT.

This clonotype was seen many times. The DNA for the CDR3 is TGCGCCAGCAGCCCTCAGACAGGGCTGGGGGAGACCCAGTACTTC. Residues: CASSPQTGLGETQYF. The rearrangement uses TRBV4-3 and TRBJ2-5, with TRBD1 identical over 7 bases. The germline V gene has CDR1 LGHNA and CDR2 YSLEER. With 4 bases clipped from V and 5 bases from J, the junction kept 10 bases outside the gene matches. The CDR3 is 15 amino acids.

In its sample, this clonotype was seen a few times. The chain joins TRBV12-3 or TRBV12-4 to TRBJ1-1; possibly TRBD1 for D (6 bases). Deletions cut 5 bases from V and 3 bases from J, with 13 bases between. The CDR3 is 14 amino acids. The CDR3 region has the DNA TGTGCCAGCAGTATCCAGGGGAAGGACACTGAAGCTTTCTTT. It is translated as CASSIQGKDTEAFF.

The rearrangement links TRBV30 to TRBJ1-1; unclear D gene. The CDR3 runs 13 residues. Germline CDR1 and CDR2: GTSNPN and SVGIG (reference sequence). Trimming cost V 0 bases and J 7 bases, with 12 bases left between them. CDR3 in amino acids: CAWSVRVYGEAFF. The DNA of the CDR3 is TGTGCCTGGAGTGTACGGGTTTACGGTGAAGCTTTCTTT.

Only a few counts were recorded for this clonotype. V gene TRBV11-2 combines with J gene TRBJ1-2; D remains unclear. Trimming took 0 bases from V and 1 from J, leaving 12 bases between them. This CDR3 has 16 residues. Per the germline V gene, CDR1 is SGHAT and CDR2 is FQNNGV. The CDR3 DNA follows: TGTGCCAGCAGCTTAGAGTCGGGCGTCGGTAACTATGGCTACACCTTC. Translated: CASSLESGVGNYGYTF. The whole variable domain, remainder taken from reference TRBV11-2 and TRBJ1-2, is EAGVAQSPRYKIIEKRQSVAFWCNPISGHATLYWYQQILGQGPKLLIQFQNNGVVDDSQLPKDRFSAERLKGVDSTLKIQPAKLEDSAVYLCASSLESGVGNYGYTFGSGTRLTVV.

CDR3 loop: CASSLRTGAMETQYF. CDR3 DNA: TGTGCCAGCAGCTTAAGGACAGGAGCTATGGAGACCCAGTACTTC. The chain is built from TRBV7-8 and TRBJ2-5, with 7 bases matching TRBD1. V shed 2 bases and J 5 bases; nucleotides not matched to a gene: 8. Germline loops: CDR1 SGHVS, CDR2 FQNEAQ. The CDR3 is made up of 15 amino acids.

This clonotype was counted a few times. This chain connects TRBV9 to TRBJ2-1, with TRBD2 identical over 14 bases. Trimming at V came to 3 bases and at J to 5 bases, leaving 7 bases not matched to a gene. The CDR3 length is 17 residues. The germline CDR1 and CDR2 sequences are SGDLS and YYNGEE. CDR3 DNA: TGTGCCAGCAGCGGGACTAGCGGGAGGACCTTAAACAATGAGCAGTTCTTC. Protein sequence: CASSGTSGRTLNNEQFF.